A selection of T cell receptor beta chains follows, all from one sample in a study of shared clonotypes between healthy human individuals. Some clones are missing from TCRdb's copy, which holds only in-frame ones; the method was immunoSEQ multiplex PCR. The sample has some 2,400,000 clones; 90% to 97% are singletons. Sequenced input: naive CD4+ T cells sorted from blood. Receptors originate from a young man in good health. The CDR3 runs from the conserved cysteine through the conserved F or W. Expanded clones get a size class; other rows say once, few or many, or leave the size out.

CASSQYRMSEKLFF | . | TRBJ1-4 | TRBV7-9
CASRRDRTYEQYF | . | TRBJ2-7 | TRBV6-6
CASRRGLASMSSYEQYF | once | TRBJ2-7 | TRBV2
CASSLRTTSNSPLHF | . | TRBJ1-6 | TRBV27
CASSFATSGGADTQYF | . | TRBJ2-3 | TRBV7-9
CASSISHWTYEQYF | . | TRBJ2-7 | TRBV19
CASSLMVTDAQETQYF | . | TRBJ2-5 | TRBV5-1
CASSTSQGFYEQYF | . | TRBJ2-7 | TRBV19
CASSYPLAGGLGEQYF | once | TRBJ2-7 | TRBV6-6
CASSLGAASNEQFF | . | TRBJ2-1 | TRBV11-3
CASSLGWNTEAFF | . | TRBJ1-1 | TRBV7-6
CASMVQAGETQYF | . | TRBJ2-5 | TRBV5-4
CASSLGTGAFEQFF | . | TRBJ2-1 | TRBV5-1
CASSAARGGRNTGELFF | . | TRBJ2-2 | TRBV9
CASSLVGGFDTEAFF | . | TRBJ1-1 | TRBV7-9
CAGGGGPSYNEQFF | . | TRBJ2-1 | TRBV7-2
CASSFWASGANVLTF | . | TRBJ2-6 | TRBV7-9
CASSPLSGQGTDTQYF | . | TRBJ2-3 | TRBV9
CASSSMGSAAAFF | . | TRBJ1-1 | TRBV11-2
CASRGGDAYNSPLHF | . | TRBJ1-6 | TRBV10-2
CASGEGAISTPYF | . | TRBJ2-7 | TRBV21-1
CASSPLGARTDTQYF | . | TRBJ2-3 | TRBV11-2
CASRWVAGELFF | . | TRBJ2-2 | TRBV28
CASSRWQGENSPLHF | . | TRBJ1-6 | TRBV19
CATSRDLAGVREQYF | . | TRBJ2-7 | TRBV15
CAWSASSGNTIYF | . | TRBJ1-3 | TRBV30
CASKQDRAYYEQYF | . | TRBJ2-7 | TRBV2
CASSGPGTGATEAFF | . | TRBJ1-1 | TRBV7-9
CASSFGAGASGYTF | . | TRBJ1-2 | TRBV28
CASSLVAGDYNEQFF | . | TRBJ2-1 | TRBV5-4
CASSLARAAGNTIYF | few | TRBJ1-3 | TRBV5-1
CASSSYSTGGIGEQYF | . | TRBJ2-7 | TRBV5-6
CAAAAGGVNEQFF | . | TRBJ2-1 | TRBV7-2
CATSGDRGPYEQYF | once | TRBJ2-7 | TRBV15
CASSPRTGKDNEQFF | . | TRBJ2-1 | TRBV18
CASSSPRMGAYEQYF | . | TRBJ2-7 | TRBV28
CASSYSVAGVGETQYF | . | TRBJ2-5 | TRBV6-6
CASSKFPWAGDLNYGYTF | . | TRBJ1-2 | TRBV5-1
CAVGTGGSYEQYF | . | TRBJ2-7 | TRBV6-1
CASSGGLVAEEQFF | . | TRBJ2-1 | TRBV5-1
CASTPSSGSTDTQYF | . | TRBJ2-3 | TRBV4-3
CASSIGLAGGNTQYF | . | TRBJ2-3 | TRBV19
CASSHPSLAKNIQYF | once | TRBJ2-4 | TRBV14
CASSEGKKLFF | . | TRBJ1-4 | TRBV6-1
CSVGGTGVTYGGYTF | . | TRBJ1-2 | TRBV29-1
CAWSGLPQETQYF | . | TRBJ2-5 | TRBV30
CASRDRENSGNTIYF | . | TRBJ1-3 | TRBV6-1
CAWSLDRVSSGNTIYF | . | TRBJ1-3 | TRBV30
CASSTWVSGNNEQFF | . | TRBJ2-1 | TRBV5-4
CASQRRATDTQYF | . | TRBJ2-3 | TRBV6-6
CASSQVAGAENEFF | once | TRBJ2-1 | TRBV4-1
CASSFLGSGANVLTF | . | TRBJ2-6 | TRBV28
CASSEQGALNTGELFF | . | TRBJ2-2 | TRBV18
CASSHYRDSTYEQYF | . | TRBJ2-7 | TRBV14